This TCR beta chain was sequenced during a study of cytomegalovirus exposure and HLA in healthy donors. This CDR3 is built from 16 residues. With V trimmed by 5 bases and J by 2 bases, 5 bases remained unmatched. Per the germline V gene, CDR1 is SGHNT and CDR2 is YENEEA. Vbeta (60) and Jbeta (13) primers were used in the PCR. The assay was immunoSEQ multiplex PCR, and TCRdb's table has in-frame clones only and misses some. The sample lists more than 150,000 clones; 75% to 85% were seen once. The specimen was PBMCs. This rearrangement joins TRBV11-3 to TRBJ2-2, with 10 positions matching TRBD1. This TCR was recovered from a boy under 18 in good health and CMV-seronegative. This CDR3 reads CASSPGTGVNTGELFF. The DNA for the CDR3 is TGTGCCAGCAGCCCAGGGACAGGGGTAAACACCGGGGAGCTGTTTTTT. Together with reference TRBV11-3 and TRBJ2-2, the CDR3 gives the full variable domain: EAGVVQSPRYKIIEKKQPVAFWCNPISGHNTLYWYLQNLGQGPELLIRYENEEAVDDSQLPKDRFSAERLKGVDSTLKIQPAELGDSAVYLCASSPGTGVNTGELFFGEGSRLTVL.